The 11 T cell receptor beta chains below all came from one sample that was sequenced in a study of T cell responses to AZD1222 COVID-19 vaccine. Generated by immunoSEQ multiplex PCR, the TCRdb table keeps only in-frame clones and is missing some. Of some 89,000 clones listed, roughly 88% are singletons. The material was peripheral blood, obtained on day 0 of MenACWY control vaccination. The receptor set was obtained from an adult in good health.

This chain connects TRBV7-8 to TRBJ2-7, with 9 positions matching TRBD1. The V segment lost 4 bases and the J segment 2 bases; nucleotides outside the gene matches: 9. Germline assignment: CDR1 SGHVS and CDR2 FQNEAQ. The CDR3 runs 16 residues. The CDR3 region is CASSSRIRDRAYEQYF. The DNA for the CDR3 is TGTGCCAGCAGCTCACGGATCCGGGACAGGGCCTACGAGCAGTACTTC.

The table lists this clone with a few counts. This chain connects TRBV5-6 to TRBJ1-2; D is unresolved. This CDR3 has 13 amino acids. Trimming took off 2 bases at V and 4 bases at J, with 9 bases between the two ends. Per the germline V gene, CDR1 is SGHDT and CDR2 is YYEEEE. The CDR3 protein is CASSFGEPYGYTF. The DNA of the CDR3 is TGTGCCAGCAGCTTTGGGGAACCCTATGGCTACACCTTC.

This clone was seen once. The gene calls are TRBV6-1 and TRBJ2-7; D gene unclear. Germline lookup yields CDR1 MNHNS and CDR2 SASEGT. The V gene lost 1 base and the J gene lost 1 base, with 8 bases spanning the gap. The CDR3 length is 14 residues. CDR3: CASSEGFGSYEQYF. The CDR3 DNA sequence: TGTGCCAGCAGTGAAGGTTTCGGGTCCTACGAGCAGTACTTC.

J is TRBJ1-2 and V is TRBV6-5, with unresolved D. The CDR3 totals 13 residues. CDR1 MNHEY and CDR2 SVGAGI come from the germline V gene. Trimming left V 4 bases short and J 4 bases short, with 10 bases between. CDR3 nucleotide sequence: TGTGCCAGCAGTTTCGGCCGGTTCTATGGCTACACCTTC. Translated: CASSFGRFYGYTF.

This chain joins TRBV2 and TRBJ1-2; 8 bases match TRBD1. V was pared by 6 bases and J by 5 bases, with 8 bases of the junction left unmatched. The CDR3 is made up of 14 amino acids. Germline CDR1 SNHLY, CDR2 FYNNEI. The CDR3 loop reads CASRPSQGAYGYTF. In nucleotides, the CDR3 is TGTGCCAGCAGACCCAGTCAGGGGGCATATGGCTACACCTTC.

The gene calls are TRBV7-9 and TRBJ1-5, with D perhaps matching TRBD1 (5 bases). This CDR3 is 16 amino acids long. Germline values: CDR1 SEHNR, CDR2 FQNEAQ (reference sequence). V gave up 5 bases and J gave up 1 base, with 15 bases separating them. The CDR3 region has the DNA TGTGCCAGCAGCACAGGCGGTCGGGGCAGCAATCAGCCCCAGCATTTT. This translates into CASSTGGRGSNQPQHF.

This chain links TRBV7-2 with TRBJ2-7; weak D call: TRBD2 (7 bases). V shed 0 bases and J shed 5 bases, with 23 bases lying between them. The germline gives CDR1 SGHTA, CDR2 FQGNSA. The CDR3 consists of 18 residues. The CDR3 nucleotides are TGTGCCAGCAGCTTAGCCCCCTACGGGGGCGGGAGTACCCACGAGCAGTACTTC. Its protein is CASSLAPYGGGSTHEQYF.

This chain's CDR3 is CASSLSGFGQPQHF. The CDR3 coding sequence is TGTGCCAGCAGTTTGTCAGGGTTCGGACAGCCCCAGCATTTT. The chain is built from TRBV27 and TRBJ1-5; D possibly corresponds to TRBD1 (5 bases). Trimming cost V 3 bases and J 7 bases, with 13 bases left between them. Germline values: CDR1 MNHEY, CDR2 SMNVEV (reference sequence). The CDR3 consists of 14 residues.

The chain combines TRBV6-5 with TRBJ2-1, with TRBD1 as a possible D gene (6 bases). Trimming took off 6 bases at V and 9 bases at J, with 15 bases between the two ends. The CDR3 length is 13 residues. Looked up from germline, CDR1 is MNHEY and CDR2 is SVGAGI. The CDR3 DNA is TGTGCCAGCAGGGGGGCGGCTCGCTCTGAGCAGTTCTTC. The encoded protein is CASRGAARSEQFF.

This clone was seen just once. The chain carries TRBV30 and TRBJ1-1, with unresolved D. This CDR3 has 11 residues. V lost 5 bases and J 5 bases, leaving 9 bases between the germline ends. Germline loops: CDR1 GTSNPN, CDR2 SVGIG (reference sequence). This CDR3 reads CAWERRTEAFF. As DNA, the CDR3 is TGTGCCTGGGAGCGGCGTACTGAAGCTTTCTTT.

The V gene is TRBV9, the J gene TRBJ1-2, with 9 nucleotides matching TRBD1. In germline, CDR1 is SGDLS, CDR2 YYNGEE. The CDR3 is made up of 20 amino acids. The J segment lost 5 bases and the V segment lost 0 bases, leaving 20 bases of the junction unmatched. The CDR3 protein is CASSVGSGGDRGRLAYGYTF. DNA of the CDR3: TGTGCCAGCAGCGTAGGCTCCGGAGGAGACAGGGGGAGACTTGCTTATGGCTACACCTTC. The variable domain in full, with the rest retrieved from reference TRBV9 and TRBJ1-2, is DSGVTQTPKHLITATGQRVTLRCSPRSGDLSVYWYQQSLDQGLQFLIQYYNGEERAKGNILERFSAQQFPDLHSELNLSSLELGDSALYFCASSVGSGGDRGRLAYGYTFGSGTRLTVV.